The 21 T cell receptor beta chains listed next were all sequenced from one sample in a study of T-cell reconstitution after alpha-beta-depleted transplantation in children (TCRdb year 2016). Explained via the paper, the treatment or condition label denotes: allogeneic hematopoietic cell transplantation with graft depleted of TCRalphabeta T cells and CD19 B cells. Libraries were constructed by PCR. The instrument given in TCRdb is Illumina HiSeq 2500. To normalize quantification of the TCRbeta repertoire, the TCR libraries were built with molecular barcoding that relied on unique molecular identifiers. Using fastp at Q25 and MiXCR, TCRdb reprocessed the public reads and kept productive beta chains. Each entry merges the rows of one CDR3 protein and shows their most common DNA and genes. The sample yields about 77,000 distinct CDR3 sequences; over 15% were counted once. Together, the top ten hold approximately 51% of the sample.

Material: PBMCs, mostly from graft donor cells, obtained 360 days after TCRalphabeta/CD19-depleted stem cell transplant. All receptors derive from a male patient between 2 and 10 years old who had a stem cell transplant for acute lymphoblastic leukemia, so the T cells may come from the graft donor.

This clonotype occurred a few times. The chain is built from TRBV12-3 or TRBV12-4 and TRBJ1-5; D not certain. The V and J ends lost 3 bases and 2 bases respectively, with 8 bases between them. CDR3 length: 14 amino acids. CDR3 bases: TGTGCCAGCAGTTTGGACCGTCGCAATCAGCCCCAGCATTTT. Translated, it gives CASSLDRRNQPQHF.

This clonotype was recorded many times. The rearrangement joins TRBV24-1 to TRBJ2-3; 12 bases fit TRBD2. The CDR3 loop spans 18 amino acids. The V and J ends lost 3 bases and 6 bases, in that order; junction bases with no gene match: 12. The germline CDR1 and CDR2 sequences are KGHDR and SFDVKD. CDR3 sequence reads: CATSDGASGRVRHDTQYF. The DNA of the CDR3 is TGTGCCACCAGTGATGGGGCTAGCGGGAGGGTTCGTCACGATACGCAGTATTTT.

This rearrangement joins TRBV5-1 to TRBJ2-3; the D is unclear. V gave up 2 bases and J gave up 0 bases, with 10 bases separating them. The CDR3 runs to 15 residues. CDR1 is SGHRS and CDR2 is YFSETQ in the germline V gene. The CDR3 loop reads CASSFDVPSTDTQYF. CDR3 coding DNA: TGCGCCAGCAGCTTCGACGTTCCTAGCACAGATACGCAGTATTTT.

The chain employs TRBV20-1 and TRBJ2-7; D is undetermined. V was clipped by 6 bases and J by 0 bases, with 12 bases between them. Germline V gene sequence: CDR1 DFQATT, CDR2 SNEGSKA (reference sequence). The CDR3 totals 13 residues. CDR3 DNA sequence: TGCAGTGCCACGCCGGACGCCTCCTACGAGCAGTACTTC. It translates to CSATPDASYEQYF.

The chain recombines TRBV4-2 with TRBJ2-1, with TRBD2 matching 14 bases. The CDR3 totals 16 residues. V lost 1 base to trimming and J lost 8 bases; unmatched junction nucleotides: 4. The V gene's germline CDR1 is LGHNA and CDR2 YNFKEQ. The CDR3 DNA is TGTGCCAGCAGCCAAGGGACTAGCGGGAGGTACGATGAGCAGTTCTTC. It is translated as CASSQGTSGRYDEQFF.

The J gene is TRBJ2-5, the V gene TRBV11-2, with D perhaps assigned TRBD1 or TRBD2 (6 bases each). Germline values: CDR1 SGHAT, CDR2 FQNNGV. Deletions cut 1 base from V and 5 bases from J, with 11 bases between. The CDR3 is 14 amino acids. CDR3 sequence reads: CASSLGRGWETQYF. The CDR3 region has the DNA TGTGCCAGCAGCTTAGGGAGGGGGTGGGAGACCCAGTACTTC. Together with reference TRBV11-2 and TRBJ2-5, the CDR3 gives the full variable domain: EAGVAQSPRYKIIEKRQSVAFWCNPISGHATLYWYQQILGQGPKLLIQFQNNGVVDDSQLPKDRFSAERLKGVDSTLKIQPAKLEDSAVYLCASSLGRGWETQYFGPGTRLLVL.

This clonotype was detected a few times. The chain couples TRBV12-3 or TRBV12-4 to TRBJ2-3; the match to TRBD2 covers 7 bases. The ends lost 0 bases at V and 5 bases at J; junction bases unmatched: 8. The CDR3 loop spans 16 amino acids. CDR3 residues: CASSLARRERRDTQYF. The CDR3 DNA is TGTGCCAGCAGTTTAGCGCGGCGGGAGCGGAGAGATACGCAGTATTTT.

This clonotype has more than one count but fewer than ten. The chain links TRBV12-3 or TRBV12-4 to TRBJ1-2; D is unclear. V gave up 3 bases and J gave up 5 bases, with 10 bases separating them. This CDR3 is 13 amino acids long. The CDR3 sequence: CASSFLGRYGYTF. The CDR3 bases are TGTGCCAGCAGTTTTCTGGGAAGGTATGGCTACACCTTC.

V usage is TRBV7-9 and J usage is TRBJ1-2; D is ambiguous. Germline V gene lookup returns CDR1 SEHNR and CDR2 FQNEAQ (reference sequence). Trimming removed 3 bases from V and 2 bases from J, with 13 bases in between. The CDR3 is made up of 15 amino acids. Here the CDR3 DNA reads TGTGCCAGCAGCTTTCTTTCGGAGAGGAACTATGGCTACACCTTC. The encoded protein is CASSFLSERNYGYTF.

J is TRBJ1-6 and V is TRBV7-9, with D hard to call. The V gene lost 5 bases and the J gene lost 9 bases, with 8 bases spanning the gap. CDR1 and CDR2 (germline): SEHNR, FQNEAQ (reference sequence). This CDR3 region has 12 residues. Written as DNA, the CDR3 is TGTGCCAGCAGCAGAATGGGTTCACCCCTCCACTTT. It translates to CASSRMGSPLHF.

The table lists this clonotype with a count of one. This chain joins TRBV12-3 or TRBV12-4 and TRBJ1-2; D not resolved. This CDR3 has 14 residues. V lost 5 bases, J lost 7 bases, and 17 bases lay in between. The CDR3 is CASSPAAGSGGYTF. In DNA form, the CDR3 reads TGTGCCAGCAGTCCAGCGGCGGGGAGTGGTGGCTACACCTTC.

This clonotype was found many times. V and J are TRBV12-3 or TRBV12-4 and TRBJ2-7; maybe TRBD1 (6 bases). The CDR3 consists of 14 residues. The V and J ends lost 5 bases and 1 base respectively, with 12 bases between them. This chain's CDR3 is CASSNGDTSYEQYF. The CDR3 DNA follows: TGTGCCAGCAGTAATGGGGACACTTCCTACGAGCAGTACTTC.

The J gene is TRBJ1-1, the V gene TRBV5-5; D is unclear. Germline V gene data show CDR1 as SGHKS and CDR2 as YYEKEE (reference sequence). The CDR3 sequence is 13 residues long. Trimming stripped 1 base from V and 11 bases from J, with 15 bases between. CDR3 in DNA: TGTGCCAGCAGCTTGTCCACACGGCGGGAGGCTTTCTTT. Protein sequence: CASSLSTRREAFF.

The chain combines TRBV18 with TRBJ2-1; TRBD2 matches 14 bases. CDR1 and CDR2 (germline): KGHSH, LQKENI. This CDR3 is 16 amino acids long. Germline trimming cut 1 base from V and 7 bases from J; bases unmatched to any gene: 3. CDR3 in amino acids: CASSPRLAGGVNEQFF. In nucleotides, the CDR3 is TGTGCCAGCTCACCACGACTAGCGGGAGGGGTAAATGAGCAGTTCTTC.

This chain links TRBV20-1 with TRBJ2-3, with 11 bases that match TRBD2. This CDR3 comprises 16 residues. Germline loops: CDR1 DFQATT, CDR2 SNEGSKA (reference sequence). Losses at the gene ends were 6 bases for V and 0 bases for J; bases not matched to a gene: 8. This chain's CDR3 is CSAISGRAFSTDTQYF. The CDR3 DNA reads as TGCAGTGCCATTAGCGGGAGGGCCTTCAGCACAGATACGCAGTATTTT.

This clonotype was seen ten or more times. The chain uses TRBV12-3 or TRBV12-4 and TRBJ2-2, with unresolved D. Between the trimmed V and J ends, which lost 7 bases and 4 bases, there was a span of 7 bases. This CDR3 spans 12 amino acids. The CDR3 nucleotides are TGTGCCAGCAAAAGGGCCACCGGGGAGCTGTTTTTT. It yields the protein CASKRATGELFF.

This clonotype was counted a few times. The chain is built from TRBV28 and TRBJ2-6; D might be TRBD1 or TRBD2, each matching 5 bases. Trimming removed 7 bases at V and 0 bases at J, with 10 bases between. The CDR3 runs to 15 residues. Germline CDR1 and CDR2: MDHEN and SYDVKM. The CDR3 spells CASTGGSSGANVLTF. In nucleotides, the CDR3 is TGTGCCAGCACTGGGGGTTCCTCTGGGGCCAACGTCCTGACTTTC.

This clonotype was observed a handful of times. The chain links TRBV18 to TRBJ2-1; possibly TRBD1 or TRBD2 for D (6 bases each). This CDR3 has 18 residues. The V end lost 3 bases, the J end lost 0 bases, and 18 bases lay between the germline ends. Germline CDR1 reads KGHSH; CDR2 reads LQKENI. The CDR3 loop is CASSPLQGGTSSYNEQFF. CDR3 sequence (DNA): TGTGCCAGCTCACCTTTACAGGGCGGGACGAGCTCCTACAATGAGCAGTTCTTC.

This clonotype showed up just a few times. The chain links TRBV4-1 to TRBJ1-4; D uncertain. CDR1 is MGHRA, CDR2 YSYEKL, per germline. The CDR3 sequence is 17 residues long. The V gene lost 1 base and the J gene lost 0 bases, with 12 bases spanning the gap. CDR3 DNA: TGCGCCAGCAGCCAAGGACCACGGGGTGCAACTAATGAAAAACTGTTTTTT. Encoded protein: CASSQGPRGATNEKLFF.

The chain employs TRBV20-1 and TRBJ2-3; 12 bases fit TRBD2. The V segment lost 6 bases and the J segment 0 bases; nucleotides outside the gene matches: 10. CDR1 and CDR2 (germline): DFQATT, SNEGSKA (reference sequence). The CDR3 consists of 17 residues. CDR3 residues: CSATWTSGKASTDTQYF. The CDR3 DNA follows: TGCAGTGCCACCTGGACTAGCGGGAAGGCTAGCACAGATACGCAGTATTTT.

The gene calls are TRBV6-5 and TRBJ2-2; TRBD2 might be the D (5 bases). From germline, CDR1 is MNHEY and CDR2 SVGAGI. With 7 bases removed from V and 6 bases from J, the gap between germline ends came to 6 bases. This CDR3 has 11 amino acids. The CDR3 DNA follows: TGTGCCAGCAAACTAGCCGGGGAGCTGTTTTTT. Protein: CASKLAGELFF.